These 23 T cell receptor beta chains were all obtained from the same sample, sequenced in a study of cytomegalovirus exposure and HLA in healthy donors. Assay used: immunoSEQ multiplex PCR; TCRdb lists only in-frame clones, some missing. Of about 220,000 clones listed, just under 90% are singletons. The sequenced material came from PBMCs. The receptors come from a man aged 18 to 30 in good health and CMV-seronegative.

The chain is built from TRBV4-3 and TRBJ2-2, with 11 bases matching TRBD2. Losses at the gene ends were 2 bases for V and 5 bases for J; bases not matched to a gene: 4. This CDR3 has 16 amino acids. Germline V gene data show CDR1 as LGHNA and CDR2 as YSLEER. The CDR3 nucleotides are TGCGCCAGCAGCCAACATAGCGGGAGGGCTACCGGGGAGCTGTTTTTT. Its protein is CASSQHSGRATGELFF.

V gene TRBV7-6 combines with J gene TRBJ2-7; 9 nucleotides match TRBD1. The CDR3 spans 17 residues. CDR1 and CDR2 (germline): SGHVS, FNYEAQ. The V segment lost 5 bases and the J segment 7 bases; nucleotides outside the gene matches: 18. CDR3 in amino acids: CASSPQSPQTGGSEQYF. DNA for the CDR3: TGTGCCAGCAGCCCCCAAAGCCCGCAGACAGGGGGTAGTGAGCAGTACTTC.

This sequence joins TRBV27 and TRBJ2-1, with TRBD2 matching 14 bases. Trimming removed 7 bases from V and 7 bases from J; junction bases left unmatched: 6. Per the germline V gene, CDR1 is MNHEY and CDR2 is SMNVEV (reference sequence). This CDR3 has 15 amino acids. The CDR3 DNA follows: TGTGCCAGCACAGCAGGGACTAGCGGGAGTAATGAGCAGTTCTTC. It codes for CASTAGTSGSNEQFF.

The chain has TRBV9 and TRBJ2-1; TRBD2 matches 10 bases. The CDR3 loop spans 15 amino acids. J was trimmed by 4 bases and V by 2 bases; bases with no gene match: 3. CDR1 is SGDLS and CDR2 is YYNGEE in the germline V gene. This CDR3 is CASSVRTSGYNEQFF. As DNA, the CDR3 is TGTGCCAGCAGCGTGCGGACTAGCGGATACAATGAGCAGTTCTTC. Complete variable domain (other parts from reference TRBV9 and TRBJ2-1): DSGVTQTPKHLITATGQRVTLRCSPRSGDLSVYWYQQSLDQGLQFLIQYYNGEERAKGNILERFSAQQFPDLHSELNLSSLELGDSALYFCASSVRTSGYNEQFFGPGTRLTVL.

This clone was detected only once. The V gene is TRBV2, the J gene TRBJ1-6, with a tentative D call TRBD1 (6 bases). V was trimmed by 2 bases and J by 3 bases, leaving 14 bases between them. The CDR3 has 17 residues. Germline V gene sequence: CDR1 SNHLY, CDR2 FYNNEI. CDR3 in amino acids: CASSEKWGGLYNSPLHF. The DNA for the CDR3 is TGTGCCAGCAGTGAAAAGTGGGGGGGGCTCTATAATTCACCCCTCCACTTT.

In DNA form, the CDR3 reads TGTGCCAGCAGCCGAAGAGCGGGGTTGAGCGAGCAGTACTTC. As protein: CASSRRAGLSEQYF. The chain recombines TRBV7-2 with TRBJ2-7; 7 bases match TRBD2. Germline trimming cut 5 bases from V and 6 bases from J; bases unmatched to any gene: 10. The CDR3 totals 14 residues. CDR1 is SGHTA and CDR2 is FQGNSA in the germline V gene. The full variable domain, rest sourced from reference TRBV7-2 and TRBJ2-7, is GAGVSQSPSNKVTEKGKDVELRCDPISGHTALYWYRQSLGQGLEFLIYFQGNSAPDKSGLPSDRFSAERTGGSVSTLTIQRTQQEDSAVYLCASSRRAGLSEQYFGPGTRLTVT.

The rearrangement links TRBV6-1 to TRBJ2-7, with D possibly matching TRBD2 (6 bases). Trimming shortened V by 7 bases and J by 5 bases, and 12 bases separated the two germline ends. From germline, CDR1 is MNHNS and CDR2 SASEGT. The CDR3 consists of 12 residues. CDR3 in DNA: TGTGCCAGCAAGGAGGGGTCCCACGAGCAGTACTTC. Translating it yields CASKEGSHEQYF.

This chain links TRBV6-1 with TRBJ1-1, with 7 bases lining up with TRBD1. With 8 bases clipped from V and 6 bases from J, the junction kept 12 bases outside the gene matches. In germline, CDR1 is MNHNS, CDR2 SASEGT. The CDR3 runs to 14 residues. In DNA form, the CDR3 reads TGTGCCAGCCAGGCGACAGGGAGCCTCTCTGAAGCTTTCTTT. It codes for CASQATGSLSEAFF.

The chain has TRBV7-9 and TRBJ1-1; no firm D call. The CDR3 is 10 amino acids. V lost 4 bases and J lost 8, with 5 bases in between. The germline V gene has CDR1 SEHNR and CDR2 FQNEAQ (reference sequence). CDR3 region: CASSSGEAFF. The DNA for the CDR3 is TGTGCCAGCAGCTCGGGGGAAGCTTTCTTT.

V is TRBV29-1 and J is TRBJ2-3, with D possibly matching TRBD1 (6 bases). CDR3 size: 14 residues. CDR1 is SQVTM and CDR2 is ANQGSEA in the germline V gene. V lost 5 bases and J 8 bases, leaving 20 bases between the germline ends. CDR3 coding DNA: TGCAGCGTTCCTAGCCCCCAGGGGTTGGGTACGCAGTATTTT. This gives the protein CSVPSPQGLGTQYF.

In its sample, this clone was seen a few times. The CDR3 sequence is CASRGVEDLFHEKLFF. The CDR3, as DNA: TGTGCCAGCAGAGGTGTGGAGGATCTTTTTCATGAAAAACTGTTTTTT. This rearrangement joins TRBV19 to TRBJ1-4; D uncertain. The CDR3 sequence is 16 residues long. Germline loops: CDR1 LNHDA, CDR2 SQIVND (reference sequence). Trimming pared 9 bases from V and 6 bases from J, leaving 23 bases between.

The chain combines TRBV27 with TRBJ1-2, with D possibly being TRBD1 (5 bases). Germline values: CDR1 MNHEY, CDR2 SMNVEV (reference sequence). The CDR3 sequence is 13 residues long. Trimming stripped 4 bases from V and 4 bases from J, with 10 bases between. The CDR3 loop reads CASSSDSSYGYTF. CDR3 in DNA: TGTGCCAGCAGTTCCGACAGCAGCTATGGCTACACCTTC.

The chain uses TRBV28 and TRBJ1-6; D is possibly TRBD1 (6 bases). V lost 7 bases and J 4 bases, leaving 14 bases between the germline ends. The germline V gene encodes CDR1 MDHEN and CDR2 SYDVKM. This CDR3 has 15 residues. This CDR3 is CASISGTTYNSPLHF. The DNA for the CDR3 is TGTGCCAGCATTTCTGGGACAACTTATAATTCACCCCTCCACTTT.

This clone was seen more than once but under ten times. This chain uses TRBV20-1 with TRBJ1-2; D not certain. The length of the CDR3 is 11 residues. Trimming shortened V by 5 bases and J by 2 bases, and 6 bases separated the two germline ends. Germline values: CDR1 DFQATT, CDR2 SNEGSKA (reference sequence). This CDR3 is CSAYTNYGYTF. Here the CDR3 DNA reads TGCAGTGCTTACACGAACTATGGCTACACCTTC.

The V gene is TRBV5-6, the J gene TRBJ2-6; weak D call: TRBD1 (5 bases). The CDR3 covers 15 residues. The germline gives CDR1 SGHDT, CDR2 YYEEEE. Trimming pared 2 bases from V and 4 bases from J, leaving 10 bases between. The CDR3 is CASSLGQSGANVLTF. The CDR3 DNA reads as TGTGCCAGCAGCTTAGGACAATCAGGGGCCAACGTCCTGACTTTC.

The chain is built from TRBV29-1 and TRBJ2-3; TRBD2 agrees at 12 bases. The ends lost 4 bases at V and 6 bases at J; junction bases unmatched: 2. Germline lookup yields CDR1 SQVTM and CDR2 ANQGSEA. The length of the CDR3 is 13 residues. The CDR3 sequence is CSVGTSGADTQYF. DNA of the CDR3: TGCAGCGTTGGGACTAGCGGGGCCGATACGCAGTATTTT.

The V call is TRBV18, the J call TRBJ2-5; D remains ambiguous. This CDR3 has 14 amino acids. Trimming removed 0 bases at V and 1 base at J, with 6 bases between. The V gene's germline CDR1 is KGHSH and CDR2 LQKENI. CDR3 sequence (DNA): TGTGCCAGCTCACCACCACAAACCCAAGAGACCCAGTACTTC. Encoded protein: CASSPPQTQETQYF.

The chain employs TRBV29-1 and TRBJ1-1; no definite D call. The CDR3 extends over 13 amino acids. Germline CDR1 SQVTM, CDR2 ANQGSEA. V was pared by 4 bases and J by 4 bases, with 13 bases between. Written as DNA, the CDR3 is TGCAGCGTTGCCGGGTTGGTCGGCACTGAAGCTTTCTTT. Translated: CSVAGLVGTEAFF. The whole variable domain, filled in from reference TRBV29-1 and TRBJ1-1, reads SAVISQKPSRDICQRGTSLTIQCQVDSQVTMMFWYRQQPGQSLTLIATANQGSEATYESGFVIDKFPISRPNLTFSTLTVSNMSPEDSSIYLCSVAGLVGTEAFFGQGTRLTVV.

The genes are TRBV5-1 and TRBJ1-1, with 8 bases that match TRBD1. Germline V gene data show CDR1 as SGHRS and CDR2 as YFSETQ. This CDR3 comprises 16 residues. The junction had 8 bases not matched to a gene; V was cut back by 4 bases and J by 0 bases. CDR3 residues: CASSTGQGVMNTEAFF. CDR3 nucleotides: TGCGCCAGCAGCACAGGACAGGGCGTCATGAACACTGAAGCTTTCTTT.

V usage is TRBV6-1 and J usage is TRBJ1-2; D may be TRBD1 (5 bases). V was shortened by 4 bases and J by 8 bases, with 17 bases between the two germline ends. Germline-derived CDR1 and CDR2 are MNHNS and SASEGT. The CDR3 covers 14 residues. In DNA, the CDR3 is TGTGCCAGCAGTGGGGGCAGAAAGATCGGGGGCTACACCTTC. Translation: CASSGGRKIGGYTF.

The DNA of the CDR3 is TGCAGCGGACGGACAGTGAACACTGAAGCTTTCTTT. The encoded protein is CSGRTVNTEAFF. This rearrangement joins TRBV29-1 to TRBJ1-1; D may be TRBD1 (6 bases). Germline-derived CDR1 and CDR2 are SQVTM and ANQGSEA. The CDR3 consists of 12 residues. V lost 7 bases, J lost 0 bases, and 9 bases lay in between.

The rearrangement joins TRBV11-2 to TRBJ2-3, with D hard to call. Germline V gene lookup returns CDR1 SGHAT and CDR2 FQNNGV. V lost 1 base, J lost 4 bases, and 12 bases lay in between. CDR3 length equals 15 residues. Here the CDR3 DNA reads TGTGCCAGCAGCTTAGTAATAGCCGCCGCAGATACGCAGTATTTT. This encodes CASSLVIAAADTQYF.

This chain uses TRBV5-4 with TRBJ2-5; 14 bases are a match to TRBD2. CDR1 SGHNT and CDR2 YYREEE come from the germline V gene (reference sequence). J lost 6 bases, V lost 3 bases, and 7 bases had no gene match. This CDR3 contains 16 residues. For the CDR3, the DNA is TGTGCCAGCAGCTCCGGGACTAGCGGGGGCGGTCAGACCCAGTACTTC. Amino acid sequence: CASSSGTSGGGQTQYF. Combining the CDR3 with reference TRBV5-4 and TRBJ2-5 gives the whole variable domain ETGVTQSPTHLIKTRGQQVTLRCSSQSGHNTVSWYQQALGQGPQFIFQYYREEENGRGNFPPRFSGLQFPNYSSELNVNALELDDSALYLCASSSGTSGGGQTQYFGPGTRLLVL.